This TCR beta chain derives from a study of shared T cell receptors in the human thymus. Only one count was recorded for this clone. Measured with immunoSEQ multiplex PCR; TCRdb has only the in-frame clones, and not every one. Among 700,000 or so clones, approximately 83% were seen once, and the ten largest hold more than 0.01%. Trimming pared 5 bases from V and 6 bases from J, leaving 17 bases between. Germline V CDR1 and CDR2: MNHEY, SMNVEV (reference sequence). The CDR3 has 14 amino acids. These data were also filed under a second study, of human thymus T cells. That paper states: Immunologically healthy infants in Finland undergoing congenital heart defect surgery were the donors. Thymus specimens were resections from corrective heart surgery. V and J genes seemed to be used with bias in thymic and blood repertoires. Thymic repertoires from unrelated individuals overlapped highly, related research reported.

The clonotype originates from a girl under two years old with a congenital heart defect. The V and J genes are TRBV27 and TRBJ2-7, with D tentatively TRBD2 (5 bases). The specimen sequenced was thymocytes. This CDR3 reads CASSLPKVGSEQYF. Here the CDR3 DNA reads TGTGCCAGCAGTCTGCCGAAGGTGGGGAGCGAGCAGTACTTC.